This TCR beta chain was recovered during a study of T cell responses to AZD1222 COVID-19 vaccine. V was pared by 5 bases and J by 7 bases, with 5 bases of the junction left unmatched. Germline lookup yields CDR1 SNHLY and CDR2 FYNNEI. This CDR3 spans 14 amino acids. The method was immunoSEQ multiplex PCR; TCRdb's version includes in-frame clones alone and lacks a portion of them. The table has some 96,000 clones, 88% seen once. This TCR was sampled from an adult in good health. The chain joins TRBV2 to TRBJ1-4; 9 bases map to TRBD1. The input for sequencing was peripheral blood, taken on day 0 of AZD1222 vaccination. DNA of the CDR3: TGTGCCAGCAGTCGGGACAGGGCCACTGAAAAACTGTTTTTT. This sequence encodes CASSRDRATEKLFF.